Below are 21 T cell receptor beta chains sequenced from a single sample in a study of Ad26.COV2.S vaccination and SARS-CoV-2 variants. Treatment here: 15 to 20 received Ad26.COV2.S at low or high dose, single or two shots; about five received placebo; per-sample allocation not given. Collection of samples fell on day 63 after the first vaccine or placebo injection. Only in-frame clones appear in the TCRdb table, and some are missing; sequencing was by immunoSEQ multiplex PCR. The table records fewer than 400,000 clones, more than 70% of them present only once. The starting material was peripheral blood, obtained in a trial of Ad26.COV2.S vaccine versus placebo. These receptors originate from a person between 18 and 60 years old who received the Ad26.COV2.S COVID-19 vaccine or a placebo.

This chain uses TRBV7-9 with TRBJ2-7, with D perhaps assigned TRBD1 or TRBD2 (6 bases each). Germline CDR1 SEHNR, CDR2 FQNEAQ (reference sequence). V dropped 3 bases and J dropped 3 bases, with 18 bases sitting between them. This CDR3 has 16 residues. The CDR3 reads CASSFKGGADDYEQYF. In DNA, the CDR3 is TGTGCCAGCAGCTTCAAGGGGGGTGCCGACGACTACGAGCAGTACTTC.

The chain employs TRBV6-5 and TRBJ1-1, with D perhaps TRBD1 (5 bases). The germline CDR1 and CDR2 sequences are MNHEY and SVGAGI. The CDR3 has 15 residues. V was shortened by 0 bases and J by 5 bases, with 13 bases between the two germline ends. The CDR3 region has the DNA TGTGCCAGCAGTTACTCAAGGGGATGGAGTACTGAAGCTTTCTTT. Its protein product is CASSYSRGWSTEAFF.

The CDR3 reads CAISESGDWGEAFF. The CDR3 DNA follows: TGTGCCATCAGTGAGTCCGGGGATTGGGGTGAAGCTTTCTTT. The chain carries TRBV10-3 and TRBJ1-1; D is unresolved. The CDR3 sequence is 14 residues long. V was pared by 0 bases and J by 7 bases, with 12 bases between. Germline CDR1 is ENHRY and CDR2 is SYGVKD.

The chain joins TRBV4-3 to TRBJ2-7; D might be TRBD1 (5 bases). The germline V gene has CDR1 LGHNA and CDR2 YSLEER. Trimming shortened V by 1 base and J by 3 bases, and 16 bases separated the two germline ends. CDR3 size: 16 residues. The CDR3 sequence is CASSQVWGSSFYEQYF. CDR3 coding DNA: TGCGCCAGCAGCCAAGTGTGGGGCAGTTCATTCTACGAGCAGTACTTC.

The genes are TRBV10-3 and TRBJ1-6, with 9 bases fitting TRBD1. The CDR3 covers 14 residues. V lost 6 bases and J lost 7; bases outside the gene matches: 4. The germline V gene has CDR1 ENHRY and CDR2 SYGVKD. CDR3 coding DNA: TGTGCCATCAGACCGACAGGGGGGAATTCACCCCTCCACTTT. Translation gives CAIRPTGGNSPLHF.

The chain recombines TRBV30 with TRBJ1-1; D gene unclear. Germline loops: CDR1 GTSNPN, CDR2 SVGIG (reference sequence). V lost 3 bases and J 3 bases, leaving 23 bases between the germline ends. CDR3 length: 17 amino acids. The CDR3 nucleotides are TGTGCCTGGAGGATTACACACCGGGATACAGTCGACACTGAAGCTTTCTTT. This gives the protein CAWRITHRDTVDTEAFF.

J is TRBJ1-1 and V is TRBV14; 9 positions agree with TRBD1. Unmatched junction bases numbered 4, after V lost 5 bases and J lost 3 bases. The CDR3 loop spans 14 amino acids. From germline, CDR1 is SGHDN and CDR2 FVKESK. The CDR3 sequence is CASSKNRGHTEAFF. The CDR3 DNA reads as TGTGCCAGCAGCAAAAACAGGGGGCACACTGAAGCTTTCTTT.

This clone was recorded a few times. The genes are TRBV5-1 and TRBJ2-2; D may be TRBD1 or TRBD2 (5 bases each). The V gene lost 0 bases and the J gene lost 1 base, with 7 bases spanning the gap. Looked up from germline, CDR1 is SGHRS and CDR2 is YFSETQ. The CDR3 has 15 residues. The CDR3 DNA reads TGCGCCAGCAGCTTGGATGGGGGGAACACCGGGGAGCTGTTTTTT. It encodes CASSLDGGNTGELFF.

This clone was recorded once. This chain joins TRBV27 and TRBJ1-2; a possible D gene is TRBD1 (6 bases). From germline, CDR1 is MNHEY and CDR2 SMNVEV (reference sequence). V gave up 0 bases and J gave up 7 bases, with 15 bases separating them. This CDR3 contains 15 residues. CDR3 amino acids: CASSLSNSGAAGYTF. The CDR3 bases are TGTGCCAGCAGTTTATCGAACTCGGGGGCTGCTGGCTACACCTTC.

The gene calls are TRBV12-3 or TRBV12-4 and TRBJ1-2; D is uncertain. The CDR3 sequence is 11 residues long. Trimming removed 6 bases from V and 8 bases from J, with 10 bases in between. CDR3 DNA: TGTGCCAGCAGCTCTCTAGGGGGCTACACCTTC. Its protein product is CASSSLGGYTF.

This chain links TRBV2 with TRBJ1-5; D perhaps matches TRBD1 (5 bases). V lost 3 bases and J 0 bases, leaving 9 bases between the germline ends. The CDR3 is made up of 15 amino acids. Germline CDR1 SNHLY, CDR2 FYNNEI. In DNA form, the CDR3 reads TGTGCCAGCAGTGAGAGGGGTTATAGCAATCAGCCCCAGCATTTT. Protein: CASSERGYSNQPQHF.

This chain uses TRBV6-6 with TRBJ2-2; 11 nucleotides line up with TRBD2. Germline V CDR1 and CDR2: MNHNY, SVGAGI (reference sequence). The CDR3 runs to 16 residues. The trim removed 5 bases at V and 6 bases at J, leaving 8 bases unmatched. CDR3 region: CASSQLAGEYSGELFF. The CDR3 DNA sequence: TGTGCCAGCAGTCAACTAGCGGGGGAGTATTCCGGGGAGCTGTTTTTT.

V gene TRBV10-3 combines with J gene TRBJ2-3, with D perhaps matching TRBD1 (5 bases). V was trimmed by 8 bases and J by 2 bases, leaving 17 bases between them. Germline CDR1 ENHRY, CDR2 SYGVKD. The CDR3 sequence is 15 residues long. CDR3 sequence: CAIGVNLGATDTQYF. DNA for the CDR3: TGTGCCATCGGGGTTAACCTTGGGGCCACAGATACGCAGTATTTT.

V is TRBV5-6 and J is TRBJ1-5; no clear D. Germline CDR1 is SGHDT and CDR2 is YYEEEE. V was clipped by 1 base and J by 2 bases, with 7 bases between them. The CDR3 is 14 amino acids. CDR3 DNA sequence: TGTGCCAGCAGCTTGATGAGTCGCAATCAGCCCCAGCATTTT. It codes for CASSLMSRNQPQHF.

This clone was seen only once. This chain uses TRBV7-2 with TRBJ1-2, with D perhaps TRBD1 (6 bases). Germline V gene sequence: CDR1 SGHTA, CDR2 FQGNSA. Trimming took 5 bases from V and 5 from J, leaving 21 bases between them. The CDR3 totals 16 residues. The CDR3 reads CASSPEGHQDPYGYTF. In nucleotides, the CDR3 is TGTGCCAGCAGCCCAGAGGGACATCAAGACCCTTATGGCTACACCTTC. The full variable domain, completed using reference TRBV7-2 and TRBJ1-2, is GAGVSQSPSNKVTEKGKDVELRCDPISGHTALYWYRQSLGQGLEFLIYFQGNSAPDKSGLPSDRFSAERTGGSVSTLTIQRTQQEDSAVYLCASSPEGHQDPYGYTFGSGTRLTVV.

On this clone itself: Other DNA sequences in this specimen translate into the identical CDR3. This chain connects TRBV2 to TRBJ1-4; D unresolved. This CDR3 has 13 amino acids. Germline V gene lookup returns CDR1 SNHLY and CDR2 FYNNEI. V was shortened by 1 base and J by 5 bases, with 5 bases between the two germline ends. The DNA of the CDR3 is TGTGCCAGCAGTGAAGGGGGAAATGAAAAACTGTTTTTT. It translates to CASSEGGNEKLFF.

This clone was detected only once. V and J are TRBV10-3 and TRBJ1-1; D gene unclear. Germline values: CDR1 ENHRY, CDR2 SYGVKD. The ends were cut back, 6 bases at V and 0 bases at J, with 5 bases in the middle. The CDR3 is 12 residues long. This CDR3 is CAISQLNTEAFF. As DNA, the CDR3 is TGTGCCATCAGCCAACTGAACACTGAAGCTTTCTTT.

J is TRBJ2-3 and V is TRBV5-8; D is unresolved. The V end was cut by 7 bases, the J end by 0 bases, with 9 bases between. This CDR3 spans 13 amino acids. CDR1 and CDR2 (germline): SGHTS, YDEGEE. The CDR3 reads CASGRSSTDTQYF. CDR3 in DNA: TGTGCCAGCGGTAGGTCTAGCACAGATACGCAGTATTTT.

This chain connects TRBV19 to TRBJ2-2, with D possibly being TRBD2 (5 bases). Germline values: CDR1 LNHDA, CDR2 SQIVND (reference sequence). V lost 4 bases and J 7 bases, leaving 13 bases between the germline ends. This CDR3 region has 14 residues. The CDR3 nucleotides are TGTGCCAGTAGTACAGACACCGCGGGCGGGGAGCTGTTTTTT. This codes for CASSTDTAGGELFF.

The genes are TRBV29-1 and TRBJ1-1; possibly TRBD1 for D (6 bases). The germline V gene has CDR1 SQVTM and CDR2 ANQGSEA. CDR3 length: 13 amino acids. V lost 6 bases and J 4 bases, leaving 15 bases between the germline ends. CDR3 region: CSVAKGVGTEAFF. The CDR3 coding sequence is TGCAGCGTAGCCAAGGGGGTCGGCACTGAAGCTTTCTTT.

The chain couples TRBV10-3 to TRBJ1-6; 8 bases agree with TRBD1. The CDR3 runs to 13 residues. Germline CDR1 and CDR2: ENHRY and SYGVKD. V lost 8 bases and J lost 15; bases outside the gene matches: 12. The CDR3 loop is CAIQDRAEGHLHF. The CDR3 DNA is TGTGCCATCCAGGACAGGGCCGAAGGACACCTCCACTTT.